The 18 T cell receptor beta chains reported below all come from one sample, sequenced in a study of shared clonotypes between healthy human individuals. Terminally differentiated effector memory CD45RA+ cells were left out of the naive CD8 fraction, which was CD45RO-negative and positively selected for CCR7. Data came from immunoSEQ multiplex PCR; TCRdb stores just in-frame clones and leaves some out. The sample consists of around 1,900,000 clones, about 93% of them appearing once. The sequenced material came from naive CD8+ T cells from PBMCs. Receptors originate from a man aged 18 to 29 in good health. Some clones in this sample may be carry-over from other donors' samples.

The chain has TRBV5-6 and TRBJ2-1; 13 bases agree with TRBD2. The trim removed 3 bases at V and 9 bases at J, leaving 6 bases unmatched. The germline CDR1 and CDR2 sequences are SGHDT and YYEEEE. The length of the CDR3 is 15 residues. The chain's CDR3 is CASSSGLAGVFEQFF. The CDR3 DNA is TGTGCCAGCAGCTCAGGACTAGCGGGAGTCTTTGAGCAGTTCTTC.

Of note for this clone: The identical CDR3 is also encoded by other nucleotide sequences in the sample. The chain uses TRBV9 and TRBJ2-1; D is undetermined. CDR3 length equals 12 residues. Trimming took off 4 bases at V and 0 bases at J, with 2 bases between the two ends. Germline V gene data show CDR1 as SGDLS and CDR2 as YYNGEE. The CDR3 here is CASSPSYNEQFF. The DNA of the CDR3 is TGTGCCAGCAGCCCCTCCTACAATGAGCAGTTCTTC. The whole variable domain, remainder taken from reference TRBV9 and TRBJ2-1, is DSGVTQTPKHLITATGQRVTLRCSPRSGDLSVYWYQQSLDQGLQFLIQYYNGEERAKGNILERFSAQQFPDLHSELNLSSLELGDSALYFCASSPSYNEQFFGPGTRLTVL.

This chain connects TRBV11-1 to TRBJ2-7; 10 bases are shared with TRBD1. Germline V gene sequence: CDR1 SGHAT, CDR2 FQDESV (reference sequence). The CDR3 spans 16 residues. Unmatched junction bases numbered 7, after V lost 1 base and J lost 4 bases. CDR3 sequence (DNA): TGTGCCAGCAGCTTAGAAGCTGGGACAGGGGTATACGAGCAGTACTTC. The encoded protein is CASSLEAGTGVYEQYF.

The table lists this clone with a count of one. This sequence joins TRBV6-5 and TRBJ1-1, with D perhaps TRBD1 (5 bases). The V end was cut by 0 bases, the J end by 4 bases, with 12 bases between. There are 15 residues in the CDR3. Germline CDR1 is MNHEY and CDR2 is SVGAGI. The CDR3 DNA sequence: TGTGCCAGCAGTTACTCTACGGGGACGGGCACTGAAGCTTTCTTT. Its protein is CASSYSTGTGTEAFF.

The chain joins TRBV28 to TRBJ1-5; D ambiguous. From germline, CDR1 is MDHEN and CDR2 SYDVKM. V lost 5 bases to trimming and J lost 6 bases, with 20 bases between them. The CDR3 is 16 residues long. CDR3 nucleotide sequence: TGTGCCAGCAGTGAGTTCCTTGGCGGGCGCGCTCAGCCCCAGCATTTT. It specifies CASSEFLGGRAQPQHF.

The chain joins TRBV28 to TRBJ2-5; 8 bases agree with TRBD1. The CDR3 consists of 14 residues. The germline V gene has CDR1 MDHEN and CDR2 SYDVKM. With 5 bases clipped from V and 2 bases from J, the junction kept 4 bases outside the gene matches. Written as DNA, the CDR3 is TGTGCCAGCAGTCCTGACAGGGGACAAGAGACCCAGTACTTC. Protein: CASSPDRGQETQYF.

The rearrangement uses TRBV2 and TRBJ2-1; no clear D. The V end lost 7 bases, the J end lost 4 bases, and 5 bases lay between the germline ends. The CDR3 has 11 amino acids. CDR1 and CDR2 (germline): SNHLY, FYNNEI. CDR3 nucleotide sequence: TGTGCCAGCAACGTATACAATGAGCAGTTCTTC. As protein: CASNVYNEQFF.

The chain couples TRBV4-3 to TRBJ1-2, with 9 bases that match TRBD1. CDR1 LGHNA and CDR2 YSLEER come from the germline V gene. This CDR3 comprises 15 residues. V trimming: 1 base; J trimming: 5 bases; junction bases outside the gene matches: 5. This CDR3 reads CASSQGWGQGYGYTF. CDR3 nucleotide sequence: TGCGCCAGCAGCCAAGGGTGGGGACAGGGATATGGCTACACCTTC.

The rearrangement joins TRBV5-4 to TRBJ2-7; D may be TRBD2 (6 bases). The germline CDR1 and CDR2 sequences are SGHNT and YYREEE (reference sequence). The CDR3 has 14 residues. Trimming stripped 4 bases from V and 3 bases from J, with 14 bases between. The CDR3 spells CASSDRDGSYEQYF. CDR3 sequence (DNA): TGTGCCAGCAGCGACCGGGACGGGAGCTACGAGCAGTACTTC.

This rearrangement joins TRBV7-2 to TRBJ1-2, with D perhaps TRBD1 (5 bases). Germline values: CDR1 SGHTA, CDR2 FQGNSA. The length of the CDR3 is 15 residues. V lost 0 bases and J lost 0, with 8 bases in between. The CDR3 reads CASSLALGPNYGYTF. Here the CDR3 DNA reads TGTGCCAGCAGCTTAGCATTGGGACCTAACTATGGCTACACCTTC. Using reference TRBV7-2 and TRBJ1-2 for the parts outside the CDR3, the full variable domain is GAGVSQSPSNKVTEKGKDVELRCDPISGHTALYWYRQSLGQGLEFLIYFQGNSAPDKSGLPSDRFSAERTGGSVSTLTIQRTQQEDSAVYLCASSLALGPNYGYTFGSGTRLTVV.

The chain joins TRBV5-1 to TRBJ2-5; D ambiguous. The germline gives CDR1 SGHRS, CDR2 YFSETQ. The V end lost 6 bases, the J end lost 5 bases, and 5 bases lay between the germline ends. The CDR3 totals 10 residues. The CDR3 reads CASNSETQYF. CDR3 coding DNA: TGCGCCAGCAATTCGGAGACCCAGTACTTC.

V gene TRBV10-2 combines with J gene TRBJ2-1; D perhaps matches TRBD2 (5 bases). The germline V gene has CDR1 WSHSY and CDR2 SAAADI. The germline V and J ends were trimmed by 4 bases and 0 bases, with 19 bases remaining between them. The CDR3 loop spans 18 amino acids. CDR3: CASSGGVGVPSSYNEQFF. CDR3 DNA: TGCGCCAGCAGTGGGGGAGTCGGGGTCCCTAGCTCCTACAATGAGCAGTTCTTC.

This clone was seen a single time. V and J are TRBV4-1 and TRBJ2-1, with D tentatively TRBD1 (6 bases). Germline V lookup: CDR1 MGHRA, CDR2 YSYEKL. The V end was cut by 1 base, the J end by 4 bases, with 20 bases between. The CDR3 is 18 amino acids. The CDR3 here is CASSQVVQLTGTYNEQFF. CDR3 sequence (DNA): TGCGCCAGCAGCCAAGTGGTGCAATTGACAGGCACATACAATGAGCAGTTCTTC.

This chain links TRBV11-2 with TRBJ2-3, with 7 bases aligning to TRBD1. J was trimmed by 6 bases and V by 4 bases; bases with no gene match: 7. The CDR3 covers 14 residues. Germline-derived CDR1 and CDR2 are SGHAT and FQNNGV. CDR3 protein: CASSSWDSSDTQYF. The CDR3 DNA sequence: TGTGCCAGCAGCTCATGGGACAGTTCGGATACGCAGTATTTT.

The chain couples TRBV4-3 to TRBJ2-3, with 7 bases matching TRBD1. The CDR3 runs to 15 residues. CDR1 and CDR2 from the germline V gene are LGHNA and YSLEER. Unmatched junction bases numbered 9, after V lost 4 bases and J lost 5 bases. CDR3 residues: CASSPGSGGRDTQYF. CDR3 DNA: TGCGCCAGCAGCCCCGGTTCAGGGGGTAGAGATACGCAGTATTTT.

The chain has TRBV7-8 and TRBJ2-5, with TRBD1 matching over 8 bases. The germline V gene encodes CDR1 SGHVS and CDR2 FQNEAQ. The CDR3 runs to 15 residues. V gave up 1 base and J gave up 1 base; unmatched junction bases: 2. This CDR3 is CASSLETGAQETQYF. CDR3 sequence (DNA): TGTGCCAGCAGCTTAGAGACAGGGGCCCAAGAGACCCAGTACTTC. Variable domain in full (rest from reference TRBV7-8 and TRBJ2-5): GAGVSQSPRYKVAKRGQDVALRCDPISGHVSLFWYQQALGQGPEFLTYFQNEAQLDKSGLPSDRFFAERPEGSVSTLKIQRTQQEDSAVYLCASSLETGAQETQYFGPGTRLLVL.

The sample holds one count of this clone. Distinct nucleotide sequences in the sample also encode this CDR3. The genes are TRBV5-1 and TRBJ2-7, with 8 positions matching TRBD1. The CDR3 extends over 15 amino acids. Germline V lookup: CDR1 SGHRS, CDR2 YFSETQ. J lost 4 bases, V lost 4 bases, and 10 bases had no gene match. CDR3 sequence (DNA): TGCGCCAGCAGCGAAGGACAGGGCGTGGGTTACGAGCAGTACTTC. It translates to CASSEGQGVGYEQYF.

The V gene is TRBV5-1, the J gene TRBJ1-1; maybe TRBD1 (5 bases). From germline, CDR1 is SGHRS and CDR2 YFSETQ. V was trimmed by 0 bases and J by 2 bases, leaving 11 bases between them. The CDR3 contains 15 residues. The CDR3 sequence: CASSLVRGGNTEAFF. CDR3 in DNA: TGCGCCAGCAGCTTGGTGCGGGGGGGAAACACTGAAGCTTTCTTT.